This TCR beta chain was profiled in a study of cytomegalovirus exposure and HLA in healthy donors. Study-level findings and limits: A highly shared variant cluster was judged a likely technical artifact. Presence/absence comparisons presumed near-even sequencing depth among donors.

V trimming: 2 bases; J trimming: 0 bases; junction bases outside the gene matches: 3. CDR1 is MNHEY and CDR2 is SMNVEV in the germline V gene (reference sequence). The CDR3 is 15 residues long. Concerning this clone itself: What it binds is not known.

PCR involved 60 Vbeta and 13 Jbeta primers. Sequencing was performed with immunoSEQ multiplex PCR; in TCRdb, only in-frame clones are kept and a portion is missing. The sample records about 140,000 clones, 70% to 75% being singletons. The material sequenced was PBMCs. The sequence came from a human donor in good health. The chain is built from TRBV27 and TRBJ2-7; 8 bases map to TRBD2. In DNA form, the CDR3 reads TGTGCCAGCAGTTTAGCAGCGGGAGCCTCCTACGAGCAGTACTTC. Translation gives CASSLAAGASYEQYF.